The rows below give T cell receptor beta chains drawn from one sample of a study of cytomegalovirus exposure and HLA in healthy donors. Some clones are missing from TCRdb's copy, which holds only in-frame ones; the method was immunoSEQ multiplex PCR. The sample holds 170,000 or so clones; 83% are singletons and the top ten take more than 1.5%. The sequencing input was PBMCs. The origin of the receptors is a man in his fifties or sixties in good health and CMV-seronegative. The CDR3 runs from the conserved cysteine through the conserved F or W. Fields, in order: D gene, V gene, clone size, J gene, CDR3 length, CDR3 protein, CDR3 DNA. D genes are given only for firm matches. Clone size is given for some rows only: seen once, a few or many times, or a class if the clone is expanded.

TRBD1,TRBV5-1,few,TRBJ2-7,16,CASSGGLRQGADEQYF,TGCGCCAGCAGCGGTGGGTTGCGACAGGGAGCAGACGAGCAGTACTTC
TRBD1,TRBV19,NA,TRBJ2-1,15,CASSTQTGIPNEQFF,TGTGCCAGTAGTACTCAGACAGGGATCCCCAATGAGCAGTTCTTC
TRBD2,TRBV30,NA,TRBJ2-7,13,CAWRESGRAEQYF,TGTGCCTGGAGAGAAAGCGGGAGGGCCGAGCAGTACTTC
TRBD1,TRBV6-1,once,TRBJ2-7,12,CASSSTGTEQYF,TGTGCCAGCAGTTCGACAGGGACCGAGCAGTACTTC
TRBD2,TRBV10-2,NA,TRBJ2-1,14,CASTGLAGGNEQFF,TGCGCCAGCACTGGACTAGCGGGGGGTAATGAGCAGTTCTTC
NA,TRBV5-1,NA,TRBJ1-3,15,CASSFDWRGEATIYF,TGCGCCAGCAGCTTCGATTGGCGGGGGGAGGCCACCATATATTTT
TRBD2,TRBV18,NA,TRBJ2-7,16,CASSPDAGGLSYEQYF,TGTGCCAGCTCACCGGACGCGGGAGGACTCTCCTACGAGCAGTACTTC
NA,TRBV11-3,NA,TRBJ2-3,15,CASSSGGTGADTQYF,TGTGCCAGCAGCTCGGGCGGGACTGGGGCAGATACGCAGTATTTT
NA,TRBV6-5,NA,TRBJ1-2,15,CASSYSAPVNYGYTF,TGTGCCAGCAGTTACTCGGCCCCAGTTAACTATGGCTACACCTTC
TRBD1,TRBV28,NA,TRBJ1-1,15,CASSTMGQGGTEAFF,TGTGCCAGCAGTACCATGGGACAGGGGGGTACTGAAGCTTTCTTT
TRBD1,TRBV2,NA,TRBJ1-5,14,CASRDRGHNQPQHF,TGTGCCAGCAGGGACAGGGGGCACAACCAGCCCCAGCATTTT
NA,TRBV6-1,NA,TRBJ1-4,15,CASSEGGGGNEKLFF,TGTGCCAGCAGTGAAGGAGGGGGTGGGAATGAAAAACTGTTTTTT
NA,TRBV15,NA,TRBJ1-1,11,CATFKNTEAFF,TGTGCCACTTTTAAGAACACTGAAGCTTTCTTT